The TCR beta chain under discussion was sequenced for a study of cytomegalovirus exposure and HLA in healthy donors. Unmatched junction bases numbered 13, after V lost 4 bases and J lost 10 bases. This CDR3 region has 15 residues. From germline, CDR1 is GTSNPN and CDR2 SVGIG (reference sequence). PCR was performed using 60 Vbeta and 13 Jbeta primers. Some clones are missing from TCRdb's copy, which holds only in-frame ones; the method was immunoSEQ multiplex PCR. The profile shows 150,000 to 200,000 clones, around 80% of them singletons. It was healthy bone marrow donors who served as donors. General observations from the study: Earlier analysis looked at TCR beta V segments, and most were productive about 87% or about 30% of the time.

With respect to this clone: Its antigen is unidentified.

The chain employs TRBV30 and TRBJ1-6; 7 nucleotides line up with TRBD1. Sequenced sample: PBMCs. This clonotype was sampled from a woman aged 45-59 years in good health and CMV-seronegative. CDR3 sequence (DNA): TGTGCCTGGAACCGGAATCGACAGGGATCGTCACCCCTCCACTTT. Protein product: CAWNRNRQGSSPLHF.